This T cell receptor (beta chain) was profiled in a study of immune characterization of retroperitoneal liposarcoma. A single record per CDR3 protein comes from TCRdb applying MiXCR to the PCR reads. The data show nearly 2,500 distinct CDR3 sequences, roughly half seen once. After removal of 3 bases from V and 5 bases from J, the junction contained 7 bases not matched to a gene. The CDR3 contains 15 residues. This clonotype has only one observation. This sequence joins TRBV12-3 or TRBV12-4 and TRBJ2-3; TRBD2 agrees at 8 bases. What was sequenced was tumor tissue. The clonotype comes from a female donor with retroperitoneal liposarcoma. CDR3 sequence: CASSLGPAGEDTQYF. The CDR3 DNA reads TGTGCCAGCAGTTTGGGTCCAGCGGGAGAAGATACGCAGTATTTT.